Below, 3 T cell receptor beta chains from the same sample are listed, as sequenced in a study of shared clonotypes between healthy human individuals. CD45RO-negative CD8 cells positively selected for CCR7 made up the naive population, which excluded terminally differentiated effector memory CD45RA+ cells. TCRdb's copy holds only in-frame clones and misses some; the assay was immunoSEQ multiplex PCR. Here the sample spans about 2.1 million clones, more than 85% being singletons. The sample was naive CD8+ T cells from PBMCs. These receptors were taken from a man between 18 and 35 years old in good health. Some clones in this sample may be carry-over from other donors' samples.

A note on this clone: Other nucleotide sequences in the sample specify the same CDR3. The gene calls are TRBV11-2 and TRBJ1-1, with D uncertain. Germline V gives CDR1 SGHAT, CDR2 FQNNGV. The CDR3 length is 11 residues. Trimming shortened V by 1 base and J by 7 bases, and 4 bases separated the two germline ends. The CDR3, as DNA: TGTGCCAGCAGCTTAGGAGTTGAAGCTTTCTTT. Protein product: CASSLGVEAFF.

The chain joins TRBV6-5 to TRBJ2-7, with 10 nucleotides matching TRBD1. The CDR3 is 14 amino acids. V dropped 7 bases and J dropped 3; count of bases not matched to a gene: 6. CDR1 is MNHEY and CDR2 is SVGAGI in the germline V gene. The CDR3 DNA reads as TGTGCCAGCAATCCGGGACAGGGGTTCTACGAGCAGTACTTC. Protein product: CASNPGQGFYEQYF.

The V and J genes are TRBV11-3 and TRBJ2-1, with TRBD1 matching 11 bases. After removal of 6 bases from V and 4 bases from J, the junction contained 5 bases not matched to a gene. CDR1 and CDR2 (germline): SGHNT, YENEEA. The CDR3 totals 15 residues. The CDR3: CASSLDRGPYNEQFF. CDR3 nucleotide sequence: TGTGCCAGCAGTTTGGACAGGGGGCCATACAATGAGCAGTTCTTC.